The entry below describes one TCR beta chain. Its antigen is not known. The sample comes from a study of beta chain features in type 1 diabetes. Investigators reverse transcribed all isolated RNA, so they sequenced expressed TCRB transcripts. TCRdb's table, derived via immunoSEQ multiplex PCR, lists solely in-frame clones and lacks some. The profile shows 500,000 to 650,000 clones, 9.5% to 15% of them singletons. The germline V gene has CDR1 SQVTM and CDR2 ANQGSEA. V was clipped by 5 bases and J by 6 bases; unmatched bases: 7. This CDR3 region has 13 residues. CD45RO/CCR7/CD25/CD127/CD95/CD27 staining was used to isolate CD4+ naive, central memory, regulatory and stem cell-like memory cells by sorting. General study points: When Type 1 diabetes patients were examined, their TCRB CDR3s proved moderately but significantly shorter in all four CD4+ subsets. VDJ junctions from type 1 diabetes patients carried fewer insertions and larger deletions.

This rearrangement joins TRBV29-1 to TRBJ2-7; 10 nucleotides line up with TRBD1. Sequenced: naive CD4+ T cells from blood. This receptor was taken from a man under 40 with type 1 diabetes. The CDR3, as DNA: TGCAGCGTTTCCGAGACAGGGGGCCTCGAGCAGTACTTC. Translation: CSVSETGGLEQYF.